This TCR beta chain was observed in a study of cytotoxic CD8 clonotypes in ibrutinib-treated CLL. This CDR3 is 14 amino acids long. Germline assignment: CDR1 SGHNT and CDR2 YYREEE (reference sequence). V lost 0 bases and J 3 bases, leaving 10 bases between the germline ends. The method was immunoSEQ multiplex PCR; TCRdb's version includes in-frame clones alone and lacks a portion of them. The sample includes some 140,000 clones, roughly 84% seen only once; the top ten take 3.3%. The sample here was PBMCs, taken after 24 months of ibrutinib treatment. This chain joins TRBV5-4 and TRBJ2-7; perhaps D is TRBD1 or TRBD2 (5 bases each). The receptor comes from a human donor with chronic lymphocytic leukemia. The DNA for the CDR3 is TGTGCCAGCAGCTTGGGAGGGGAGAACTACGAGCAGTACTTC. Translated, it gives CASSLGGENYEQYF.